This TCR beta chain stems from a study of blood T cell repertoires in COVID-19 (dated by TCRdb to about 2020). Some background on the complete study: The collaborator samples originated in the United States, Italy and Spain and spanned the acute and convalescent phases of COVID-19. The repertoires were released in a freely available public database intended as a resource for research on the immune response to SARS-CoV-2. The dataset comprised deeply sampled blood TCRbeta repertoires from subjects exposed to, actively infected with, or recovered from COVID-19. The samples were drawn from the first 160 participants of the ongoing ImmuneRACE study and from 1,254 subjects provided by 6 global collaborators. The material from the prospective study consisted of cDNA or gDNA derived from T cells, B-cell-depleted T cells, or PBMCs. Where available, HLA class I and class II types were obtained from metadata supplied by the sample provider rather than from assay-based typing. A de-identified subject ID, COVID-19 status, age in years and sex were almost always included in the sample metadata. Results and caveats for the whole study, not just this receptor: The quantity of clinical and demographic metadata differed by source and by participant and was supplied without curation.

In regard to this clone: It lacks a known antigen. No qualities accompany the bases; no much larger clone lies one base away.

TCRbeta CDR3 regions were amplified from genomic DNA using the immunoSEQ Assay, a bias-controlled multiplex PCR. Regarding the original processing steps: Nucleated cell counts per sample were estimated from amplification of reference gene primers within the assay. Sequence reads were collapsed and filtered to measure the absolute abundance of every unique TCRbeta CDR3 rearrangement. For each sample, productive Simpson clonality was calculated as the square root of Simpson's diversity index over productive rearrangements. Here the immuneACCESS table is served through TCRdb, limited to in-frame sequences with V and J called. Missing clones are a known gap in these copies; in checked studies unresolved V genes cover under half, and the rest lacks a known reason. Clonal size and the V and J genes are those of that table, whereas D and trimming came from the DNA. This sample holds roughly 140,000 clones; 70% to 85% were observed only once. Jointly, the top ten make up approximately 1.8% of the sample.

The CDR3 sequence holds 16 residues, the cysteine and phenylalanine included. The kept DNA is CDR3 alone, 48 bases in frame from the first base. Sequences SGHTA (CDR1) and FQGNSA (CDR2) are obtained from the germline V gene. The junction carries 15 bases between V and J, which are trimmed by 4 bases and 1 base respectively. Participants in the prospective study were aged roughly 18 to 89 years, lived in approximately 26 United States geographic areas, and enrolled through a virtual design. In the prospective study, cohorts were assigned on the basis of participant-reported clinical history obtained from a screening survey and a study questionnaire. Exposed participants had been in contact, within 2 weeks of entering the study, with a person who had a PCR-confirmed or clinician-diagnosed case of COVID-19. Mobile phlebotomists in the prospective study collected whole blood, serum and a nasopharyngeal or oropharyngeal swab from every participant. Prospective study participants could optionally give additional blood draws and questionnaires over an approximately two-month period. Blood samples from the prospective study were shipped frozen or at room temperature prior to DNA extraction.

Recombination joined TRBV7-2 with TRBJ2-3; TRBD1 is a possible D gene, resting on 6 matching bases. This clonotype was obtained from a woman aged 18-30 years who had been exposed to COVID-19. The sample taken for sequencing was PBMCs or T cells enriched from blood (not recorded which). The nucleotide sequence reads TGTGCCAGCAGCTCCCCAGGGGTGCTCCGCACAGATACGCAGTATTTT. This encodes CASSSPGVLRTDTQYF.